These 6 T cell receptor beta chains originate from one sample sequenced in a study of cytomegalovirus exposure and HLA in healthy donors. PCR was performed using 60 Vbeta and 13 Jbeta primers. Libraries were prepared by immunoSEQ multiplex PCR; TCRdb keeps only in-frame clonotypes and omits some of them. The sample lists roughly 56,000 clones, 81% occurring once. Sequencing was performed on PBMCs. Receptors were obtained from a boy younger than 18 in good health and CMV-seropositive.

The rearrangement joins TRBV19 to TRBJ1-2; a possible D gene is TRBD1 (6 bases). The CDR3 consists of 12 residues. V shed 10 bases and J shed 5 bases, with 14 bases lying between them. Germline CDR1 LNHDA, CDR2 SQIVND (reference sequence). The CDR3 here is CATWTEVYGYTF. DNA of the CDR3: TGTGCCACTTGGACAGAAGTTTATGGCTACACCTTC.

This sequence joins TRBV5-4 and TRBJ1-2, with D uncertain. Germline loops: CDR1 SGHNT, CDR2 YYREEE (reference sequence). The CDR3 covers 14 residues. V lost 5 bases, J lost 5 bases, and 16 bases lay in between. CDR3 bases: TGTGCCAGCAGGTCCCTCCTTAGCCAGTATGGCTACACCTTC. Residues: CASRSLLSQYGYTF.

V is TRBV12-5 and J is TRBJ2-2; 8 nucleotides align to TRBD2. The V gene end was trimmed by 3 bases and the J gene end by 6 bases; junction bases not matched to a gene: 6. The length of the CDR3 is 15 residues. The germline CDR1 and CDR2 sequences are LGHNT and FRNRAP. For the CDR3, the DNA is TGTGCTAGTGGTTTAGGACTAGCAGAGGCCGGGGAGCTGTTTTTT. Protein sequence: CASGLGLAEAGELFF. Drawing the rest from reference TRBV12-5 and TRBJ2-2, the complete variable domain is DARVTQTPRHKVTEMGQEVTMRCQPILGHNTVFWYRQTMMQGLELLAYFRNRAPLDDSGMPKDRFSAEMPDATLATLKIQPSEPRDSAVYFCASGLGLAEAGELFFGEGSRLTVL.

The chain employs TRBV5-1 and TRBJ2-7; D may be TRBD1 (5 bases). The V gene lost 4 bases and the J gene lost 4 bases, with 9 bases spanning the gap. Germline V gene sequence: CDR1 SGHRS, CDR2 YFSETQ. The CDR3 is 12 residues long. The CDR3 loop reads CASSHDSYEQYF. Here the CDR3 DNA reads TGCGCCAGCAGCCACGACAGTTACGAGCAGTACTTC.

The chain uses TRBV20-1 and TRBJ2-7; D not certain. Germline V gene data show CDR1 as DFQATT and CDR2 as SNEGSKA (reference sequence). Trimming shortened V by 4 bases and J by 4 bases, and 8 bases separated the two germline ends. CDR3 length: 11 residues. In nucleotides, the CDR3 is TGCAGTGCTAATATGTTTTACGAGCAGTACTTC. Translating gives CSANMFYEQYF.

V gene TRBV7-3 combines with J gene TRBJ2-5; possibly TRBD2 for D (5 bases). V was shortened by 1 base and J by 4 bases, with 13 bases between the two germline ends. The CDR3 sequence is 15 residues long. Looked up from germline, CDR1 is SGHTA and CDR2 is FQGTGA. The CDR3 loop is CASSLNSFRGETQYF. CDR3 DNA: TGTGCCAGCAGCTTAAATTCGTTCCGGGGAGAGACCCAGTACTTC.